This T cell receptor beta chain is from a study of shared clonotypes between healthy human individuals. Looked up from germline, CDR1 is GTSNPN and CDR2 is SVGIG (reference sequence). Trimming cost V 5 bases and J 2 bases; bases outside gene matches: 5. CDR3 size: 14 residues. Amplification in unsorted PBMC replicate PCRs started from roughly 330 ng DNA, which equals some 30,000 T cell genomes. It was on ten immunoSEQ deep assay plates that unsorted PBMC DNA was sequenced. Sequenced by immunoSEQ multiplex PCR; TCRdb stores in-frame clones only, minus some. Of about 510,000 clones in the sample, 75% to 80% were seen once.

This chain uses TRBV30 with TRBJ2-3; 9 bases are shared with TRBD1. Source material: PBMCs. The sequence was collected from a woman between 40 and 55 years old in good health. Some clones in this sample may be carry-over from other donors' samples. The CDR3 region has the DNA TGTGCCTGGGGACAGGGGACAAACACAGATACGCAGTATTTT. Protein sequence: CAWGQGTNTDTQYF.